This TCR beta chain was retrieved from a study of immune characterization of retroperitoneal liposarcoma. The CDR3 has 15 residues. Germline V gives CDR1 MNHNS, CDR2 SASEGT. This clonotype was observed a handful of times. In TCRdb, the PCR reads were re-called with MiXCR into one record per CDR3 protein. The sample includes more than 6,000 distinct CDR3 sequences, around 30% seen only once; the top ten take about 30%. The chain uses TRBV6-1 and TRBJ2-1, with 7 positions matching TRBD2. The DNA matches TRBJ2-7 better at its end, which makes the J call doubtful. The sequence came from a female donor with retroperitoneal liposarcoma. Material for sequencing was tumor tissue. CDR3 region: CASTRAGSWYNEQYF. CDR3 nucleotides: TGTGCCAGCACGAGAGCGGGATCTTGGTACAATGAGCAGTACTTC.